This record concerns one T cell receptor (beta chain) sequence. The record originates from a study of blood T cells in healthy people across ages. Study as a whole: In model experiments, template switching was able to capture about one barcoded beta molecule for every two T cells that were present.

Through a sample-barcoded 5' primer and a J-beta primer mix, a second PCR was run for about 6 to 12 cycles. MiXCR was run by TCRdb on the 5' RACE reads, yielding one entry per CDR3 protein. Here the sample spans 500,000 to 550,000 distinct CDR3 sequences, more than 20% being singletons. The CDR3 is 16 residues long. Trimming took 2 bases from V and 6 from J; bases not matched to a gene: 10. Germline V gene data show CDR1 as DFQATT and CDR2 as SNEGSKA (reference sequence). In addition, the sample was reused for a study of T cells of mothers and their children. From that study: Mothers and children who were related shared slightly more overlap than unrelated pairs, but not significantly more.

The TCR was taken from a boy aged 10-17 years in good health. The chain has TRBV20-1 and TRBJ2-2; 9 bases align to TRBD1. Sequenced material: blood. CDR3 residues: CSARSHPGQGSGELFF. The DNA for the CDR3 is TGCAGTGCTAGATCTCATCCGGGACAGGGATCCGGGGAGCTGTTTTTT.